This passage covers 3 T cell receptor beta chains from one sample sequenced in a study of T cell responses to AZD1222 COVID-19 vaccine. The repertoire was sequenced with immunoSEQ multiplex PCR; TCRdb's copy has only in-frame clones and lacks some. The sample consists of around 120,000 clones, approximately 96% of them appearing once. Source: peripheral blood, taken on day 0 of AZD1222 vaccination. The origin of the receptors is an adult in good health.

The CDR3: CASSPLGALNTEAFF. The CDR3 region has the DNA TGTGCCAGCTCACCCTTGGGAGCCTTGAACACTGAAGCTTTCTTT. The chain couples TRBV18 to TRBJ1-1; D call uncertain. Germline CDR1 and CDR2: KGHSH and LQKENI. The length of the CDR3 is 15 residues. Trimming removed 3 bases from V and 0 bases from J, with 11 bases in between.

The chain has TRBV6-5 and TRBJ1-1; 7 bases align to TRBD1. The CDR3 spans 12 residues. CDR1 MNHEY and CDR2 SVGAGI come from the germline V gene. V lost 6 bases and J lost 6; bases outside the gene matches: 4. DNA for the CDR3: TGTGCCAGCAGGACAGGGTCTGCTGAAGCTTTCTTT. Translation: CASRTGSAEAFF.

A single count supports this clone. The V gene is TRBV25-1, the J gene TRBJ2-5; a possible D gene is TRBD1 (5 bases). This CDR3 spans 16 amino acids. The germline V gene has CDR1 MGHDK and CDR2 SYGVNS. Trimming left V 3 bases short and J 5 bases short, with 19 bases between. The CDR3 DNA reads as TGTGCCAGCAGTGATAAGATCAGGAAAGGGGTGGAGACCCAGTACTTC. As protein: CASSDKIRKGVETQYF. The complete variable domain, with remaining parts taken from reference TRBV25-1 and TRBJ2-5, reads EADIYQTPRYLVIGTGKKITLECSQTMGHDKMYWYQQDPGMELHLIHYSYGVNSTEKGDLSSESTVSRIRTEHFPLTLESARPSHTSQYLCASSDKIRKGVETQYFGPGTRLLVL.